The 5 T cell receptor beta chains below all came from one sample that was sequenced in a study of cytomegalovirus exposure and HLA in healthy donors. PCR employed 60 Vbeta and 13 Jbeta primers. This table comes from immunoSEQ multiplex PCR, and its TCRdb copy is limited to in-frame clones, with some not included. Among about 120,000 clones listed, roughly 87% were seen once. Material for sequencing was PBMCs. All receptors derive from a woman between 18 and 29 years old in good health and CMV-seronegative.

J is TRBJ2-1 and V is TRBV7-6, with 10 bases aligning to TRBD1. The CDR3 runs 15 residues. In germline, CDR1 is SGHVS, CDR2 FNYEAQ. V gave up 5 bases and J gave up 6 bases; unmatched junction bases: 7. Written as DNA, the CDR3 is TGTGCCAGCAGCCCCGGGACAGGGGCATCCAATGAGCAGTTCTTC. Protein: CASSPGTGASNEQFF.

The chain is built from TRBV11-2 and TRBJ2-7; D uncertain. CDR3 length: 13 amino acids. Trimming pared 4 bases from V and 5 bases from J, leaving 12 bases between. Germline V gives CDR1 SGHAT, CDR2 FQNNGV. The CDR3 bases are TGTGCCAGCAGCTCGGGTTTAGGCAACGAGCAGTACTTC. Translating it yields CASSSGLGNEQYF. The full variable domain, in which reference TRBV11-2 and TRBJ2-7 provide the parts outside the CDR3, is EAGVAQSPRYKIIEKRQSVAFWCNPISGHATLYWYQQILGQGPKLLIQFQNNGVVDDSQLPKDRFSAERLKGVDSTLKIQPAKLEDSAVYLCASSSGLGNEQYFGPGTRLTVT.

CDR3 in amino acids: CASSLSGLAYEQYF. Written as DNA, the CDR3 is TGTGCCAGCAGTTTATCAGGACTAGCTTACGAGCAGTACTTC. This sequence joins TRBV27 and TRBJ2-7, with 8 bases fitting TRBD2. The CDR3 has 14 residues. V shed 0 bases and J 4 bases; nucleotides not matched to a gene: 2. Germline loops: CDR1 MNHEY, CDR2 SMNVEV (reference sequence).

V gene TRBV7-9 combines with J gene TRBJ1-3; D unresolved. V was pared by 6 bases and J by 7 bases, with 10 bases between. The CDR3 has 12 residues. CDR1 and CDR2 from the germline V gene are SEHNR and FQNEAQ (reference sequence). The CDR3 loop is CASSLPPNTIYF. Here the CDR3 DNA reads TGTGCCAGCAGTTTACCCCCTAACACCATATATTTT. The full variable domain, rest sourced from reference TRBV7-9 and TRBJ1-3, is DTGVSQNPRHKITKRGQNVTFRCDPISEHNRLYWYRQTLGQGPEFLTYFQNEAQLEKSRLLSDRFSAERPKGSFSTLEIQRTEQGDSAMYLCASSLPPNTIYFGEGSWLTVV.

V and J are TRBV6-5 and TRBJ2-7, with a weak D call TRBD1 (7 bases). Trimming stripped 2 bases from V and 3 bases from J, with 14 bases between. Germline lookup yields CDR1 MNHEY and CDR2 SVGAGI. This CDR3 has 15 amino acids. The chain's CDR3 is CASSYTQGGHYEQYF. Written as DNA, the CDR3 is TGTGCCAGCAGTTACACCCAGGGGGGCCACTACGAGCAGTACTTC.